These 15 T cell receptor beta chains originate from one sample sequenced in a study of T-cell reconstitution after alpha-beta-depleted transplantation in children. Preparation of the TCRbeta library involved a method that used unique molecular identifiers. A single record per CDR3 protein comes from TCRdb applying MiXCR to the PCR reads. The table lists a few hundred thousand distinct CDR3 sequences, 5.5% to 7% of them singletons, with 5.5% in the top ten. This sample comprised PBMCs, obtained before TCRalphabeta/CD19-depleted stem cell transplant. The receptors come from a boy younger than 10 with acute lymphoblastic leukemia, due to receive a stem cell transplant.

This clonotype was counted many times. A much larger clonotype is one base distant, so this may be a read error. The chain links TRBV28 to TRBJ2-3; D gene uncertain. V was clipped by 5 bases and J by 1 base, with 1 base between them. The CDR3 is made up of 11 amino acids. The germline V gene encodes CDR1 MDHEN and CDR2 SYDVKM. The CDR3 loop reads CASSRTDTQYF. Written as DNA, the CDR3 is TGTGCCAGCAGTCGCACAGATACGCAGTATTTT.

Ten or more counts support this clonotype. The rearrangement links TRBV20-1 to TRBJ2-5; D is uncertain. V was trimmed by 6 bases and J by 5 bases, leaving 16 bases between them. CDR1 is DFQATT, CDR2 SNEGSKA, per germline (reference sequence). The CDR3 covers 13 residues. The CDR3 region has the DNA TGCAGTGCCGACTGGGGTGAAGGGGAGACCCAGTACTTC. Amino acid sequence: CSADWGEGETQYF.

This clonotype was counted only a few times. The rearrangement joins TRBV19 to TRBJ2-5; 10 bases fit TRBD2. The germline V gene has CDR1 LNHDA and CDR2 SQIVND (reference sequence). Trimming took 2 bases from V and 5 from J; bases not matched to a gene: 5. The CDR3 runs to 15 residues. This chain's CDR3 is CASSILAGVSETQYF. The CDR3 coding sequence is TGTGCCAGTAGTATACTAGCGGGAGTCTCTGAGACCCAGTACTTC.

The chain recombines TRBV20-1 with TRBJ2-7, with D perhaps matching TRBD1 or TRBD2 (6 bases each). Per the germline V gene, CDR1 is DFQATT and CDR2 is SNEGSKA (reference sequence). Between the trimmed V and J ends, which lost 3 bases and 2 bases, there was a span of 20 bases. The CDR3 runs to 16 residues. The CDR3 sequence: CSASSGAGGSPYEQYF. CDR3 in DNA: TGCAGTGCTAGTTCGGGGGCAGGAGGGTCCCCCTACGAGCAGTACTTC.

The chain couples TRBV5-5 to TRBJ1-2; 7 nucleotides agree with TRBD1. Germline V gene data show CDR1 as SGHKS and CDR2 as YYEKEE (reference sequence). The V gene end was trimmed by 3 bases and the J gene end by 4 bases; junction bases not matched to a gene: 3. The CDR3 runs 13 residues. Here the CDR3 reads CASSSQGSYGYTF. CDR3 nucleotides: TGTGCCAGCAGCTCACAGGGGAGCTATGGCTACACCTTC.

This clonotype has ten or more counts. The J gene is TRBJ2-1, the V gene TRBV12-3 or TRBV12-4, with TRBD2 identical over 7 bases. V was clipped by 4 bases and J by 8 bases; unmatched bases: 8. The CDR3 spans 14 residues. The CDR3 here is CASSSSSGGYEQFF. CDR3 nucleotide sequence: TGTGCCAGCAGTTCCTCTAGCGGAGGGTATGAGCAGTTCTTC.

There are many counts of this clonotype. The gene calls are TRBV2 and TRBJ2-3; 11 positions match TRBD2. In germline, CDR1 is SNHLY, CDR2 FYNNEI. CDR3 length: 15 amino acids. Trimming cost V 4 bases and J 5 bases; bases outside gene matches: 5. This chain's CDR3 is CASSVLAGVGDTQYF. The CDR3 region has the DNA TGTGCCAGCAGTGTACTAGCGGGAGTAGGAGATACGCAGTATTTT.

This clonotype occurred many times. J is TRBJ1-3 and V is TRBV15; no firm D call. V was shortened by 1 base and J by 2 bases, with 9 bases between the two germline ends. The CDR3 loop spans 15 amino acids. Germline V gene lookup returns CDR1 LNHNV and CDR2 YYDKDF (reference sequence). CDR3 sequence (DNA): TGTGCCACCAGCAGAGTTAGCGGGACTGGAAACACCATATATTTT. Translation: CATSRVSGTGNTIYF.

In its sample, this clonotype was seen many times. This sequence joins TRBV27 and TRBJ2-3; D ambiguous. The length of the CDR3 is 14 residues. Trimming cost V 6 bases and J 0 bases, with 10 bases left between them. Germline CDR1 MNHEY, CDR2 SMNVEV (reference sequence). This CDR3 reads CASSLHSSTDTQYF. The CDR3 DNA is TGTGCCAGCAGCCTTCACTCTAGCACAGATACGCAGTATTTT.

This clonotype occurred many times. V gene TRBV28 combines with J gene TRBJ1-4; 8 bases fit TRBD1. The CDR3 runs to 15 residues. J was trimmed by 0 bases and V by 4 bases; bases with no gene match: 1. CDR1 and CDR2 (germline): MDHEN, SYDVKM. The CDR3 spells CASSSGQATNEKLFF. As DNA, the CDR3 is TGTGCCAGCAGTTCGGGACAGGCAACTAATGAAAAACTGTTTTTT. The full variable domain, with the rest looked up from reference TRBV28 and TRBJ1-4, is DVKVTQSSRYLVKRTGEKVFLECVQDMDHENMFWYRQDPGLGLRLIYFSYDVKMKEKGDIPEGYSVSREKKERFSLILESASTNQTSMYLCASSSGQATNEKLFFGSGTQLSVL.

This clonotype was seen ten or more times. The V call is TRBV4-3, the J call TRBJ2-6; D remains ambiguous. Deletions cut 2 bases from V and 0 bases from J, with 2 bases between. Germline V CDR1 and CDR2: LGHNA, YSLEER. The CDR3 sequence is 14 residues long. The CDR3 bases are TGCGCCAGCAGCCAACTCTCTGGGGCCAACGTCCTGACTTTC. This encodes CASSQLSGANVLTF.

This clonotype was observed many times. CDR3 DNA sequence: TGTGCCAGCACCCCCCGGCGAGGACAGATCCTAACAAGGGCCGAGCAGTACTTC. Translating it yields CASTPRRGQILTRAEQYF. The J gene is TRBJ2-7, the V gene TRBV11-1; TRBD1 is a possible D gene (6 bases). Germline V gene sequence: CDR1 SGHAT, CDR2 FQDESV (reference sequence). This CDR3 spans 18 amino acids. Trimming removed 7 bases at V and 6 bases at J, with 31 bases between.

This clonotype was seen at least ten times. The chain combines TRBV20-1 with TRBJ2-1; D uncertain. This CDR3 has 11 amino acids. Trimming took off 0 bases at V and 7 bases at J, with 4 bases between the two ends. The germline gives CDR1 DFQATT, CDR2 SNEGSKA (reference sequence). The CDR3 is CSARDGNEQFF. The DNA of the CDR3 is TGCAGTGCTAGAGACGGGAATGAGCAGTTCTTC.

The sample holds many counts of this clonotype. V usage is TRBV3-1 and J usage is TRBJ2-1; the match to TRBD2 covers 7 bases. Germline trimming cut 1 base from V and 6 bases from J; bases unmatched to any gene: 6. Germline V gene data show CDR1 as LGHDT and CDR2 as YNNKEL (reference sequence). The CDR3 contains 15 residues. CDR3 sequence: CASSQVAGVANEQFF. The CDR3 coding sequence is TGTGCCAGCAGCCAAGTTGCGGGAGTAGCCAATGAGCAGTTCTTC.

This clonotype was observed many times. This chain joins TRBV20-1 and TRBJ1-3; D ambiguous. Deletions cut 0 bases from V and 2 bases from J, with 11 bases between. Germline V lookup: CDR1 DFQATT, CDR2 SNEGSKA (reference sequence). There are 15 residues in the CDR3. The CDR3 loop is CSARDPQAAGNTIYF. The CDR3 coding sequence is TGCAGTGCTAGAGACCCGCAGGCGGCTGGAAACACCATATATTTT.